A single sample gave rise to the 32 T cell receptor beta chains below, sequenced in a study of T cell changes during pregnancy in multiple sclerosis. Some clones are missing from TCRdb's copy, which holds only in-frame ones; the method was immunoSEQ multiplex PCR. The sample contains about 17,000 clones, over 80% of which appear only once. Sequences were derived from CD8+ T cells from peripheral blood mononuclear cells, sampled in the third trimester of pregnancy. These receptors were obtained from a female donor in good health, enrolled as a control in a pregnancy study.

Remarks on this clone: Other DNA sequences of this sample code for an identical CDR3. The chain joins TRBV19 to TRBJ1-1; TRBD1 matches 7 bases. This CDR3 is 13 amino acids long. CDR1 and CDR2 (germline): LNHDA, SQIVND (reference sequence). V lost 3 bases and J lost 5; bases outside the gene matches: 3. The CDR3 nucleotides are TGTGCCAGTAGTATCGACAGGGAGACTGAAGCTTTCTTT. Amino acid sequence: CASSIDRETEAFF.

The chain is built from TRBV4-1 and TRBJ1-2, with 12 bases fitting TRBD1. V shed 4 bases and J 6 bases; nucleotides not matched to a gene: 6. CDR1 and CDR2 (germline): MGHRA, YSYEKL. The CDR3 has 15 residues. CDR3 sequence reads: CASSPRDRGLDGYTF. The DNA of the CDR3 is TGCGCCAGCAGCCCCCGGGACAGGGGGCTGGATGGCTACACCTTC.

V gene TRBV7-8 combines with J gene TRBJ1-5; perhaps TRBD1 as D (5 bases). This CDR3 contains 15 residues. V was pared by 0 bases and J by 5 bases, with 11 bases between. Germline V gives CDR1 SGHVS, CDR2 FQNEAQ. In DNA, the CDR3 is TGTGCCAGCAGCTTAGCAGGCCAGGGATATCAGCCCCAGCATTTT. Encoded protein: CASSLAGQGYQPQHF.

This clone was observed a single time. The J gene is TRBJ2-1, the V gene TRBV14; 7 bases agree with TRBD2. Germline CDR1 is SGHDN and CDR2 is FVKESK. The V and J ends lost 7 bases and 2 bases, in that order; junction bases with no gene match: 8. The CDR3 spans 15 residues. The CDR3 region has the DNA TGTGCCAGCAATCAAGCGGGGCGACCCTACAATGAGCAGTTCTTC. Protein: CASNQAGRPYNEQFF.

V and J are TRBV27 and TRBJ2-7, with 8 bases that match TRBD1. Unmatched junction bases numbered 5, after V lost 4 bases and J lost 3 bases. CDR3 length equals 14 residues. Germline V gives CDR1 MNHEY, CDR2 SMNVEV (reference sequence). Here the CDR3 reads CASSWSDRVYEQYF. CDR3 nucleotides: TGTGCCAGCAGTTGGTCGGACAGGGTCTACGAGCAGTACTTC.

The chain joins TRBV28 to TRBJ2-7; 11 nucleotides agree with TRBD1. The V and J ends lost 3 bases and 5 bases, in that order; junction bases with no gene match: 9. This CDR3 region has 16 residues. Germline V CDR1 and CDR2: MDHEN, SYDVKM. The CDR3 DNA follows: TGTGCCAGCAGTTTTGGCACCGGGACAGGGGGGAACGAGCAGTACTTC. Translation gives CASSFGTGTGGNEQYF.

J is TRBJ1-1 and V is TRBV7-8, with D maybe TRBD1 (5 bases). The CDR3 runs to 15 residues. The germline gives CDR1 SGHVS, CDR2 FQNEAQ. Trimming took off 3 bases at V and 0 bases at J, with 11 bases between the two ends. This CDR3 reads CASSFLGGMNTEAFF. The CDR3, as DNA: TGTGCCAGCAGCTTCTTGGGGGGGATGAACACTGAAGCTTTCTTT. The complete variable domain, with remaining parts taken from reference TRBV7-8 and TRBJ1-1, reads GAGVSQSPRYKVAKRGQDVALRCDPISGHVSLFWYQQALGQGPEFLTYFQNEAQLDKSGLPSDRFFAERPEGSVSTLKIQRTQQEDSAVYLCASSFLGGMNTEAFFGQGTRLTVV.

The chain recombines TRBV27 with TRBJ2-1, with D hard to call. Germline V gene sequence: CDR1 MNHEY, CDR2 SMNVEV (reference sequence). Between the trimmed V and J ends, which lost 5 bases and 8 bases, there was a span of 13 bases. CDR3 length: 13 amino acids. The CDR3 DNA is TGTGCCAGCAGTCCTCAGACATATGATGAGCAGTTCTTC. Its protein is CASSPQTYDEQFF.

The chain recombines TRBV27 with TRBJ1-5, with 7 bases fitting TRBD1. The ends lost 2 bases at V and 0 bases at J; junction bases unmatched: 1. The germline V gene has CDR1 MNHEY and CDR2 SMNVEV (reference sequence). CDR3 length: 15 amino acids. The CDR3 loop is CASSLTGDSNQPQHF. CDR3 sequence (DNA): TGTGCCAGCAGTTTAACAGGGGATAGCAATCAGCCCCAGCATTTT.

The chain joins TRBV6-5 to TRBJ2-1; D might be TRBD2 (6 bases). This CDR3 contains 14 residues. The V and J ends lost 6 bases and 8 bases respectively, with 17 bases between them. Germline lookup yields CDR1 MNHEY and CDR2 SVGAGI. CDR3 sequence: CASSLRTTRDEQFF. The CDR3 nucleotides read TGTGCCAGCAGCCTACGGACTACGAGGGATGAGCAGTTCTTC.

This chain links TRBV18 with TRBJ1-1; the D is unclear. Trimming took 3 bases from V and 2 from J, leaving 16 bases between them. This CDR3 spans 16 amino acids. Germline V gene data show CDR1 as KGHSH and CDR2 as LQKENI. This CDR3 reads CASSPGLKAGNTEAFF. In DNA, the CDR3 is TGTGCCAGCTCACCCGGTCTTAAGGCGGGAAACACTGAAGCTTTCTTT.

This chain connects TRBV10-1 to TRBJ1-1, with 12 bases matching TRBD1. This CDR3 has 18 amino acids. V shed 3 bases and J 3 bases; nucleotides not matched to a gene: 11. The germline V gene encodes CDR1 WNHNN and CDR2 SYGVQD (reference sequence). The CDR3: CASSDSGTGGAVDTEAFF. The CDR3 nucleotides read TGCGCCAGCAGTGATTCCGGGACAGGGGGCGCGGTGGACACTGAAGCTTTCTTT.

The chain carries TRBV7-3 and TRBJ1-1, with D hard to call. Trimming cost V 2 bases and J 1 base, with 8 bases left between them. There are 14 residues in the CDR3. Germline-derived CDR1 and CDR2 are SGHTA and FQGTGA. CDR3 sequence: CASSLGDTNTEAFF. The DNA for the CDR3 is TGTGCCAGCAGCTTAGGCGACACGAACACTGAAGCTTTCTTT.

The chain joins TRBV27 to TRBJ1-1, with D perhaps matching TRBD1 (5 bases). The CDR3 length is 16 residues. Between the trimmed V and J ends, which lost 2 bases and 4 bases, there was a span of 17 bases. CDR1 is MNHEY, CDR2 SMNVEV, per germline (reference sequence). The CDR3 sequence is CASSLKANRLATEAFF. The CDR3 DNA is TGTGCCAGCAGTTTAAAGGCAAACAGGTTGGCCACTGAAGCTTTCTTT.

This clone has only one observation. The chain links TRBV29-1 to TRBJ2-1; TRBD2 agrees at 9 bases. V lost 1 base to trimming and J lost 0 bases; unmatched junction nucleotides: 10. In germline, CDR1 is SQVTM, CDR2 ANQGSEA. The CDR3 runs 18 residues. CDR3 sequence: CSVEGGRLAGSSYNEQFF. As DNA, the CDR3 is TGCAGCGTTGAAGGAGGGAGGCTAGCGGGGAGCTCCTACAATGAGCAGTTCTTC.

This clone appeared a single time. The rearrangement uses TRBV5-1 and TRBJ1-2; 9 bases match TRBD1. Germline V gene sequence: CDR1 SGHRS, CDR2 YFSETQ. This CDR3 is 14 amino acids long. Trimming took 4 bases from V and 5 from J; bases not matched to a gene: 6. The chain's CDR3 is CASSPGQGRYGYTF. CDR3 nucleotides: TGCGCCAGCAGCCCCGGACAGGGGAGGTATGGCTACACCTTC.

This clone was detected only once. The rearrangement links TRBV10-3 to TRBJ1-1, with 9 bases identical to TRBD1. The CDR3 length is 14 residues. Germline-derived CDR1 and CDR2 are ENHRY and SYGVKD. J was trimmed by 5 bases and V by 8 bases; bases with no gene match: 9. CDR3 coding DNA: TGTGCCATCGCCCCCGGGACAGGGCGTACTGAAGCTTTCTTT. Translating gives CAIAPGTGRTEAFF.

The chain joins TRBV20-1 to TRBJ1-4, with no clear D. The V end lost 4 bases, the J end lost 7 bases, and 7 bases lay between the germline ends. Germline values: CDR1 DFQATT, CDR2 SNEGSKA (reference sequence). The CDR3 totals 11 residues. The chain's CDR3 is CSAIPLEKLFF. The CDR3 DNA is TGCAGTGCTATCCCTCTTGAAAAACTGTTTTTT.

The chain recombines TRBV29-1 with TRBJ1-1; 9 bases line up with TRBD1. CDR3 length: 14 amino acids. Germline V gene lookup returns CDR1 SQVTM and CDR2 ANQGSEA. Germline trimming cut 6 bases from V and 4 bases from J; bases unmatched to any gene: 9. CDR3 sequence: CSVTGGAKATEAFF. The CDR3 region has the DNA TGCAGCGTAACAGGGGGCGCTAAGGCCACTGAAGCTTTCTTT.

V gene TRBV29-1 combines with J gene TRBJ2-1; 7 bases agree with TRBD2. The V and J ends lost 8 bases and 2 bases, in that order; junction bases with no gene match: 9. CDR3 size: 14 residues. Germline CDR1 SQVTM, CDR2 ANQGSEA. CDR3 DNA sequence: TGCAGCACCCACGCGGGGGAGGCCTACAATGAGCAGTTCTTC. Its translation is CSTHAGEAYNEQFF.

This clone came up once. The chain is built from TRBV6-5 and TRBJ2-5, with TRBD1 identical over 8 bases. V lost 1 base, J lost 5 bases, and 6 bases stayed unmatched. The CDR3 is 15 amino acids. Germline CDR1 MNHEY, CDR2 SVGAGI. CDR3 sequence (DNA): TGTGCCAGCAGTTACTTGGACAGGGAGCATGAGACCCAGTACTTC. Translated: CASSYLDREHETQYF.

The chain joins TRBV5-5 to TRBJ1-4, with D possibly matching TRBD1 (5 bases). This CDR3 has 16 amino acids. V was pared by 0 bases and J by 4 bases, with 13 bases between. Germline-derived CDR1 and CDR2 are SGHKS and YYEKEE (reference sequence). The CDR3 loop is CASSLEPGGDNEKLFF. The CDR3 DNA follows: TGTGCCAGCAGCTTGGAGCCGGGAGGGGATAATGAAAAACTGTTTTTT.

The sample holds a few counts of this clone. V and J are TRBV27 and TRBJ1-2, with D possibly being TRBD1 (5 bases). The CDR3 is 14 amino acids. V was pared by 0 bases and J by 7 bases, with 12 bases between. In germline, CDR1 is MNHEY, CDR2 SMNVEV (reference sequence). The DNA of the CDR3 is TGTGCCAGCAGTTTATCAGGGGCTCTAGTTGGCTACACCTTC. Protein sequence: CASSLSGALVGYTF.

The chain uses TRBV4-2 and TRBJ2-5; no firm D call. Germline lookup yields CDR1 LGHNA and CDR2 YNFKEQ. The ends were cut back, 1 base at V and 3 bases at J, with 9 bases in the middle. The CDR3 contains 14 residues. The CDR3 spells CASSQGLGEETQYF. DNA of the CDR3: TGTGCCAGCAGCCAAGGGCTCGGAGAAGAGACCCAGTACTTC.

This chain connects TRBV7-9 to TRBJ1-2; 7 bases agree with TRBD1. CDR3 size: 13 residues. Germline-derived CDR1 and CDR2 are SEHNR and FQNEAQ (reference sequence). V was pared by 2 bases and J by 8 bases, with 5 bases of the junction left unmatched. CDR3 in amino acids: CASSLTGAEGYTF. CDR3 coding DNA: TGTGCCAGCAGCTTAACAGGGGCGGAAGGCTACACCTTC.

This sequence joins TRBV19 and TRBJ2-7, with D possibly being TRBD2 (6 bases). The ends were cut back, 3 bases at V and 0 bases at J, with 9 bases in the middle. The CDR3 sequence is 14 residues long. CDR1 LNHDA and CDR2 SQIVND come from the germline V gene (reference sequence). The CDR3 DNA sequence: TGTGCCAGTAGTATGCGGGAATCCTCCTACGAGCAGTACTTC. Amino acids: CASSMRESSYEQYF.

The V gene is TRBV13, the J gene TRBJ2-5, with 12 bases fitting TRBD2. The ends lost 5 bases at V and 1 base at J; junction bases unmatched: 5. Germline loops: CDR1 PRHDT, CDR2 FYEKMQ (reference sequence). The CDR3 covers 16 residues. The chain's CDR3 is CASSPRTSGTQETQYF. Written as DNA, the CDR3 is TGTGCCAGCAGCCCCCGGACTAGCGGGACCCAAGAGACCCAGTACTTC.

The chain carries TRBV7-2 and TRBJ2-7; the match to TRBD1 covers 7 bases. The CDR3 is made up of 15 amino acids. The V gene's germline CDR1 is SGHTA and CDR2 FQGNSA. V gave up 3 bases and J gave up 5 bases; unmatched junction bases: 10. CDR3 nucleotide sequence: TGTGCCAGCAGCTTCCCCGAGACAGGGACCCACGAGCAGTACTTC. Encoded protein: CASSFPETGTHEQYF.

The genes are TRBV10-1 and TRBJ2-2, with D possibly matching TRBD1 (5 bases). The V and J ends lost 0 bases and 3 bases respectively, with 8 bases between them. The CDR3 extends over 15 amino acids. Looked up from germline, CDR1 is WNHNN and CDR2 is SYGVQD (reference sequence). The CDR3 here is CASSESGRDTGELFF. CDR3 nucleotides: TGCGCCAGCAGTGAGTCGGGCAGGGACACCGGGGAGCTGTTTTTT.

The V call is TRBV27, the J call TRBJ2-7; 14 positions match TRBD2. V lost 7 bases, J lost 2 bases, and 10 bases stayed unmatched. CDR1 and CDR2 from the germline V gene are MNHEY and SMNVEV (reference sequence). CDR3 size: 17 residues. This CDR3 reads CASKGTSGGRAPYEQYF. The CDR3, as DNA: TGTGCCAGCAAAGGGACTAGCGGGGGCCGTGCCCCCTACGAGCAGTACTTC.

The chain employs TRBV15 and TRBJ1-2; 10 positions match TRBD1. The CDR3 contains 14 residues. Looked up from germline, CDR1 is LNHNV and CDR2 is YYDKDF (reference sequence). Unmatched junction bases numbered 4, after V lost 5 bases and J lost 4 bases. The CDR3 nucleotides are TGTGCCACCAGCCGGGACAGGGGTGGCTATGGCTACACCTTC. The encoded protein is CATSRDRGGYGYTF.

The chain links TRBV4-3 to TRBJ2-1; 9 bases line up with TRBD1. The CDR3 contains 16 residues. Germline CDR1 reads LGHNA; CDR2 reads YSLEER. The trim removed 2 bases at V and 6 bases at J, leaving 8 bases unmatched. CDR3 DNA sequence: TGCGCCAGCAGCCAATGGACAGGGGACTTTTTCAATGAGCAGTTCTTC. It codes for CASSQWTGDFFNEQFF.